This entry lists 5 T cell receptor beta chains sequenced from one sample in a study of neurological immune-mediated disorders. MiXCR, applied by TCRdb to the 5' RACE reads, yields one record per CDR3 protein. The table records tens of thousands of distinct CDR3 sequences, about 4% of them present only once. Source material: PBMCs. Every receptor here comes from a man aged 25 to 40 with multiple sclerosis.

This clonotype is labeled as medium-sized. The chain joins TRBV12-3 or TRBV12-4 to TRBJ2-2; TRBD1 might be the D (5 bases). This CDR3 is 15 amino acids long. V lost 1 base, J lost 5 bases, and 11 bases lay in between. For the CDR3, the DNA is TGTGCCAGCAGTTTAGGGAAGACAGTAACCGGGGAGCTGTTTTTT. It codes for CASSLGKTVTGELFF.

A note on this clonotype: Compared with germline, one end of the junction differs, possibly owing to a read error. V and J are TRBV20-1 and TRBJ1-6; D unclear. The CDR3 runs to 13 residues. Germline assignment: CDR1 DFQATT and CDR2 SNEGSKA (reference sequence). CDR3 coding DNA: TGCAGGGAAGAGGCCGCTTCGGATTCACCCCTCAACTTT. Translation gives CREEAASDSPLNF.

There are many counts of this clonotype. The chain joins TRBV10-3 to TRBJ1-2; a possible D gene is TRBD1 (5 bases). The CDR3 is made up of 11 amino acids. Germline V gives CDR1 ENHRY, CDR2 SYGVKD. V was cut by 8 bases and J by 8 bases, with 12 bases left in between. The CDR3 here is CAIRSGVGYTF. The CDR3, as DNA: TGTGCCATCCGATCGGGGGTGGGCTACACCTTC.

This clonotype was picked up a small number of times. The chain couples TRBV20-1 to TRBJ2-1; perhaps TRBD2 as D (7 bases). Trimming left V 5 bases short and J 1 base short, with 15 bases between. Germline V gene data show CDR1 as DFQATT and CDR2 as SNEGSKA (reference sequence). The CDR3 consists of 15 residues. The CDR3 bases are TGCAGTGCTCTAGGGGGGGAGCGGTCCTACAATGAGCAGTTCTTC. Its translation is CSALGGERSYNEQFF.

Ten or more counts support this clonotype. The chain carries TRBV7-6 and TRBJ2-7, with 8 bases identical to TRBD2. Germline loops: CDR1 SGHVS, CDR2 FNYEAQ. The CDR3 consists of 14 residues. V shed 4 bases, J shed 3 bases, and the junction held 5 bases outside the gene matches. This CDR3 is CASSSGTRVYEQYF. CDR3 sequence (DNA): TGTGCCAGCAGCTCCGGGACTAGGGTCTACGAGCAGTACTTC.